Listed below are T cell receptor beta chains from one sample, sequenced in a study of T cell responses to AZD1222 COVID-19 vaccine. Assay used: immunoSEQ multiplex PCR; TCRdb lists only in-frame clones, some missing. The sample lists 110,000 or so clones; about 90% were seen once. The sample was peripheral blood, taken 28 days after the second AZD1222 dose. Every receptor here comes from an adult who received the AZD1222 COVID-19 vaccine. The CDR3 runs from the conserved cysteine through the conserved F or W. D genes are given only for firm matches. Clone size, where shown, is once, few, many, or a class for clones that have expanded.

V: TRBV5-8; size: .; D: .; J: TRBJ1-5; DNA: TGTGCCAGCAGCTTGGGACAACTAAATCAGCCCCAGCATTTT; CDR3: CASSLGQLNQPQHF
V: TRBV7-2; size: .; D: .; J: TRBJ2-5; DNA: TGTGCCAGCAGCTTACCCGACCGCGGAGGTCCCCAAGAGACCCAGTACTTC; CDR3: CASSLPDRGGPQETQYF
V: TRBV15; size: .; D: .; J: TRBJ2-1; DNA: TGTGCCACCAGCAGAGAATATAGCCCGTTAAACGGGGATGAGCAGTTCTTC; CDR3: CATSREYSPLNGDEQFF
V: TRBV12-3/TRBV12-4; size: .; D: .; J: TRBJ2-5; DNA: TGTGCCAGCAGTTGGGAGTCCCAAGAGACCCAGTACTTC; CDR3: CASSWESQETQYF
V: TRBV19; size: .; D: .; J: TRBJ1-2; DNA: TGTGCCAGTACCAGGGCCGACCTTTATGGCTACACCTTC; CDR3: CASTRADLYGYTF
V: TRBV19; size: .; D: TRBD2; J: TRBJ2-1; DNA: TGTGCCAGTAGTATGAGTTATTGGGGACTAGCGGGAGGGCCAGTCAATGAGCAGTTCTTC; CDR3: CASSMSYWGLAGGPVNEQFF
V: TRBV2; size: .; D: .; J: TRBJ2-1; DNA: TGTGCCAGCAGTGAGGGTCTAGAATACTACAATGAGCAGTTCTTC; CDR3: CASSEGLEYYNEQFF
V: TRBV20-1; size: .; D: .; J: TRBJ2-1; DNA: TGCAGTGCTAGAGCACAGGAGCAGTTCTTC; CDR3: CSARAQEQFF
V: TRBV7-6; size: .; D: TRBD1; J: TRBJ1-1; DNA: TGTGCCAGCAGCAGCCCCGACCGGGACAGATACATGAACACTGAAGCTTTCTTT; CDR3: CASSSPDRDRYMNTEAFF
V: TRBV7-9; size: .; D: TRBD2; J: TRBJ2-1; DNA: TGTGCCAGCAGCTTATTGTGGCAGCGGGAGGGCAATGAGCAGTTCTTC; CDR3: CASSLLWQREGNEQFF
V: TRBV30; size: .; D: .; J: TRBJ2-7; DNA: TGTGCCTGGAGCCTAGGGACCGCTACCTACGAGCAGTACTTC; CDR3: CAWSLGTATYEQYF
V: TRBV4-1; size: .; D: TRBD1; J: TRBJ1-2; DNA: TGCGCCAGCAACTTCCTTCCGGGACAGGGTACGGGCTACACCTTC; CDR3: CASNFLPGQGTGYTF
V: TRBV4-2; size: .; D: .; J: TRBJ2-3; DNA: TGTGCCAGCAGCCAAGTTGGCGGAGGCACAGATACGCAGTATTTT; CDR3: CASSQVGGGTDTQYF
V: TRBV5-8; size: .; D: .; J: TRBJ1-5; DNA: TGTGCCAGCAGCTTATGGCAGGTCGAGAATCAGCCCCAGCATTTT; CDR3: CASSLWQVENQPQHF
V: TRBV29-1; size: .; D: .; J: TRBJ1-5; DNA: TGCAGCGTTGAATCGAGCAATCAGCCCCAGCATTTT; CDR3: CSVESSNQPQHF
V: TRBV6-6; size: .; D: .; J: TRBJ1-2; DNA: TGTGCCAGCAGTTACGCCGTGAGCCCTAACTATGGCTACACCTTC; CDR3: CASSYAVSPNYGYTF
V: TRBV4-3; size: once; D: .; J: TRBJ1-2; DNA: TGCGCCAGCAGCCAAGATTCCGGCCTTCTATATGGCTACACCTTC; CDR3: CASSQDSGLLYGYTF
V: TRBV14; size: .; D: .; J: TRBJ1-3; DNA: TGTGCCAGCAGCCACTATCCTCAAACAGGGCCCTCTGGAAACACCATATATTTT; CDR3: CASSHYPQTGPSGNTIYF
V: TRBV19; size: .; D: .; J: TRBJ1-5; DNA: TGTGCCAGTAGGACCGGCCGGGGCTTAGGTCAGCCCCAGCATTTT; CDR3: CASRTGRGLGQPQHF
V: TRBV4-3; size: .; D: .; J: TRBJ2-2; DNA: TGCGCCAGCAGCCAAGATGCGACAGGGAGGGCCGGGGAGCTGTTTTTT; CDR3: CASSQDATGRAGELFF
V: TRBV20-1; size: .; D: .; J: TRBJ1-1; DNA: TGCAGTGCTAGTCTCTGGGACAACACTGAAGCTTTCTTT; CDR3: CSASLWDNTEAFF
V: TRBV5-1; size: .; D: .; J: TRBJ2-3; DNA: TGCGCCAGCAGCTCCTCGGACCTCACAGATACGCAGTATTTT; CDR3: CASSSSDLTDTQYF
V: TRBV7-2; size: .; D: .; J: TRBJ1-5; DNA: TGTGCCAGCAGCTTCCAGGGAAATCAGCCCCAGCATTTT; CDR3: CASSFQGNQPQHF
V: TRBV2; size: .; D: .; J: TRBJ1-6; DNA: TGTGCCAGCAGTGAATCTGGTCAAAATTCACCCCTCCACTTT; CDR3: CASSESGQNSPLHF
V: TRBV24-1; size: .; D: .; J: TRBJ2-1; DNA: TGTGCCACCAGTGACGGGGATGGGAATGAGCAGTTCTTC; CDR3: CATSDGDGNEQFF
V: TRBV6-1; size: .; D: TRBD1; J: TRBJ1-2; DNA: TGTGCCAGCAGTGAAATGGCAGGGGGCGGCTACACCTTC; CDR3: CASSEMAGGGYTF
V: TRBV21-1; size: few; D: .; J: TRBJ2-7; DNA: TGTGCCAGCAGCAAGGTCCTTTCCTACGAGCAGTACTTC; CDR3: CASSKVLSYEQYF
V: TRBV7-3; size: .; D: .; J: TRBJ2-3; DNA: TGTGCCAGCAGCTTAACGGGGGATACGCAGTATTTT; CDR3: CASSLTGDTQYF
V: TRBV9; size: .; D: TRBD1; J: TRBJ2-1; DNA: TGTGCCAGCAACGACAGGGGGTACAATGAGCAGTTCTTC; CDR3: CASNDRGYNEQFF
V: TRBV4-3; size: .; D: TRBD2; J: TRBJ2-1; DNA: TGCGCCAGCAGCCAAGAATTTGGGGACTACTACAATGAGCAGTTCTTC; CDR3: CASSQEFGDYYNEQFF
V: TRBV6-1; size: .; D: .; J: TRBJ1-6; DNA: TGTGCCAGCAGTGCCCGTGCCTTCGGGGGCATTAATTCACCCCTCCACTTT; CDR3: CASSARAFGGINSPLHF
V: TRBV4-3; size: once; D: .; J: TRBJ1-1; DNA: TGCGCCAGCAGCAAAGGGGACACTGAAGCTTTCTTT; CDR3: CASSKGDTEAFF
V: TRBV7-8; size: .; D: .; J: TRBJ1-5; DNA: TGTGCCAGCAGCTTAGAGGGTGGACAGCCCCAGCATTTT; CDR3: CASSLEGGQPQHF
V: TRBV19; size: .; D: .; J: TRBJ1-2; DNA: TGTGCCAGTAAAACAGGCCCCTATGGCTACACCTTC; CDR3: CASKTGPYGYTF
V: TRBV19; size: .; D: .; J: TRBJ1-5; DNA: TGTGCCAGTAGTATACCAGGCGTAAGCAATCAGCCCCAGCATTTT; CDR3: CASSIPGVSNQPQHF
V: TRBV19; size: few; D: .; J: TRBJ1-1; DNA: TGTGCCACCACAAAGTTTGAATTAACTGAAGCTTTCTTT; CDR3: CATTKFELTEAFF
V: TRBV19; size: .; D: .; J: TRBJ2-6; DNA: TGTGCCAGTAGTATAAGGCACACCAGCTCTGGGGCCAACGTCCTGACTTTC; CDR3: CASSIRHTSSGANVLTF
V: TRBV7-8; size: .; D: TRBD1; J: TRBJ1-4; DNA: TGTGCCAGCAGCTTAGATAAGGGACAGCATAATGAAAAACTGTTTTTT; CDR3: CASSLDKGQHNEKLFF
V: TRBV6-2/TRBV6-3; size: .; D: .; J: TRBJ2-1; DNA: TGTGCCAGCAGTACGGGAGAACACAATGAGCAGTTCTTC; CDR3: CASSTGEHNEQFF
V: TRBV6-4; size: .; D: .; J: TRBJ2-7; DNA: TGTGCCAGCAGTGATGAGTGGACGGCCTACGAGCAGTACTTC; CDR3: CASSDEWTAYEQYF
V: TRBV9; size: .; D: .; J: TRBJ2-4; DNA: TGTGCCAGCAGCGGACCCCGAGGGGACATTCAGTACTTC; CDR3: CASSGPRGDIQYF
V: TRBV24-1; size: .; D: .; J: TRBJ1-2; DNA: TGTGCCACCAGTACGATGGGCTATGGCTACACCTTC; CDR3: CATSTMGYGYTF
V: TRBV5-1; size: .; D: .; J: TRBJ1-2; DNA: TGCGCCAGCAGCTTTCAGGAAGGGAAGGGGTATGGCTACACCTTC; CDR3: CASSFQEGKGYGYTF
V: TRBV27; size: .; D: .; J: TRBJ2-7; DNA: TGTGCCAGCAGTTTAGGCGCGGGGATCCACTACGAGCAGTACTTC; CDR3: CASSLGAGIHYEQYF
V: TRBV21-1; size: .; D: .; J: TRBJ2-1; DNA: TGTGCCAGCAGCCCGCTTTGTAGCGGGATCTACAATGAGCAGTTCTTC; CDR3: CASSPLCSGIYNEQFF
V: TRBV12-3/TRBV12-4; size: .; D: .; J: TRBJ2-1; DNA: TGTGCCAGCAGTTTGGGGGGTGAGCAGTTCTTC; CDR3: CASSLGGEQFF
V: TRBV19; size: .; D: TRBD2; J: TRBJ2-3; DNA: TGTGCCACCGGGGCTAGCGGGGGCACAGATACGCAGTATTTT; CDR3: CATGASGGTDTQYF
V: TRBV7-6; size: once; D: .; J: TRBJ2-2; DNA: TGTGCCAGCAGCTTACGATCAGGGAGGAACACCGGGGAGCTGTTTTTT; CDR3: CASSLRSGRNTGELFF
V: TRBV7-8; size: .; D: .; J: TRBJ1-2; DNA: TGTGCCAGCAGCTCCACAGCCTCGGCTGGCTTC; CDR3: CASSSTASAGF
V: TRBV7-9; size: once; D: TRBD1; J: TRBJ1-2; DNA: TGTGCCAGCAGCGACAGGGTCCGGGGCTACACCTTC; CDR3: CASSDRVRGYTF